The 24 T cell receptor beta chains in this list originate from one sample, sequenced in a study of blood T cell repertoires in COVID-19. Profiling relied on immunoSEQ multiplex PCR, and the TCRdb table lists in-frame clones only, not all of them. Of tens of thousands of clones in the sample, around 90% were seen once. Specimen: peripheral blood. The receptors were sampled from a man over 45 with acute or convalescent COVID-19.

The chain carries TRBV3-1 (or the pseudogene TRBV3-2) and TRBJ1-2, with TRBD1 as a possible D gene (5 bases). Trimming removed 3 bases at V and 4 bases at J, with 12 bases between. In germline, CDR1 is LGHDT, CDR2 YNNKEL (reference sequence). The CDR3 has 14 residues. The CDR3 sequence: CASSQIDSPYGYTF. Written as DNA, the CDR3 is TGTGCCAGCAGCCAGATCGACAGCCCCTATGGCTACACCTTC.

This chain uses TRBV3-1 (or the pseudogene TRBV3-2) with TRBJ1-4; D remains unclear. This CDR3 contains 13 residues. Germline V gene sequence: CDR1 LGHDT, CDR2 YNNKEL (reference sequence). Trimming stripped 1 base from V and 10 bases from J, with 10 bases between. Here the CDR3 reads CASSQVREGKLFF. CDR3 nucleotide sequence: TGTGCCAGCAGCCAAGTTAGGGAGGGAAAACTGTTTTTT.

CDR3 residues: CASSYRGQANTEAFF. DNA for the CDR3: TGTGCCAGCAGCTACCGTGGACAGGCGAACACTGAAGCTTTCTTT. This sequence joins TRBV27 and TRBJ1-1; 7 bases line up with TRBD1. Per the germline V gene, CDR1 is MNHEY and CDR2 is SMNVEV (reference sequence). This CDR3 region has 15 residues. Unmatched junction bases numbered 8, after V lost 6 bases and J lost 1 base.

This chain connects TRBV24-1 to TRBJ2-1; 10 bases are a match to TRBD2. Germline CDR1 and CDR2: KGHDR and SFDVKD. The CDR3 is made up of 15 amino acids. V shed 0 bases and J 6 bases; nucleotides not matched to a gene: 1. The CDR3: CATSDLRTSGNEQFF. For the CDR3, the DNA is TGTGCCACCAGTGATTTGCGGACTAGCGGCAATGAGCAGTTCTTC.

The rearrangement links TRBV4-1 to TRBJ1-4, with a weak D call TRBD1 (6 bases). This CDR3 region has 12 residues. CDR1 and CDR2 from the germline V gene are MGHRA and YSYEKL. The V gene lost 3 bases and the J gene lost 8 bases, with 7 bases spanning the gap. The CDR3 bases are TGCGCCAGCAGCCAGGGGACAGAAAAACTGTTTTTT. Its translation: CASSQGTEKLFF.

CDR3 residues: CASSLGHDIPTDTQYF. The CDR3 nucleotides read TGCGCCAGCAGCCTGGGTCACGACATTCCCACAGATACGCAGTATTTT. This chain uses TRBV5-1 with TRBJ2-3; D gene uncertain. CDR1 and CDR2 (germline): SGHRS, YFSETQ. Between the trimmed V and J ends, which lost 4 bases and 2 bases, there was a span of 17 bases. The CDR3 consists of 16 residues.

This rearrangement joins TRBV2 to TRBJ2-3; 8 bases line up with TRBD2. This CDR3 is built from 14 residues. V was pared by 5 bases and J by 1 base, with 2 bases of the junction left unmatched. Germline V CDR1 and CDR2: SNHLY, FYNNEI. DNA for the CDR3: TGTGCCAGCAGTTTTAGCGGGGGCACAGATACGCAGTATTTT. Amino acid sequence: CASSFSGGTDTQYF.

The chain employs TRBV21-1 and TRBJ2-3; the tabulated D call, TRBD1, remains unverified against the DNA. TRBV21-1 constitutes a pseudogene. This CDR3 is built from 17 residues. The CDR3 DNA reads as TGTGCCAGCAGCCTTCTGAGACAGGGGGCGATGGGAGATACGCAGTATTTT. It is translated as CASSLLRQGAMGDTQYF.

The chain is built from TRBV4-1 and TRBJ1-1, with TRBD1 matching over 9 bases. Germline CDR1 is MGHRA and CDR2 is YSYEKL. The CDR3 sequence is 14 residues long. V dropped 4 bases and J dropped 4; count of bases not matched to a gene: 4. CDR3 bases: TGCGCCAGCAGCCCGGGACAGGGTAGCACTGAAGCTTTCTTT. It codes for CASSPGQGSTEAFF.

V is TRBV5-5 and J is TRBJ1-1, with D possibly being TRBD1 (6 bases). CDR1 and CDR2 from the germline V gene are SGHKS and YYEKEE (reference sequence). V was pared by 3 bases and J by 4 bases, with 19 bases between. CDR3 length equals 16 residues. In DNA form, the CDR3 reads TGTGCCAGCAGCTCCCGGACAGAGAGGGCGACCACTGAAGCTTTCTTT. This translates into CASSSRTERATTEAFF. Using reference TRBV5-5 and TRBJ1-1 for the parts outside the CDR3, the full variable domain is DAGVTQSPTHLIKTRGQQVTLRCSPISGHKSVSWYQQVLGQGPQFIFQYYEKEERGRGNFPDRFSARQFPNYSSELNVNALLLGDSALYLCASSSRTERATTEAFFGQGTRLTVV.

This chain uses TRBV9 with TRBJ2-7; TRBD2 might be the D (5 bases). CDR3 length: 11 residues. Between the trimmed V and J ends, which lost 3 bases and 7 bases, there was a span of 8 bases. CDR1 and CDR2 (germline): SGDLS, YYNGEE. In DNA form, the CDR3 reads TGTGCCAGCAGCGGGTCGGGGGAGCAGTACTTC. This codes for CASSGSGEQYF.

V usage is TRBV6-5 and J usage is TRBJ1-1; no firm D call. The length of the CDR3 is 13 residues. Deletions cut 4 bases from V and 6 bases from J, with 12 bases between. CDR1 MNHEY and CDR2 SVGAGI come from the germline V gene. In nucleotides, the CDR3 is TGTGCCAGCAGTTTTCCGGGTGTCCCTGAAGCTTTCTTT. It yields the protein CASSFPGVPEAFF.

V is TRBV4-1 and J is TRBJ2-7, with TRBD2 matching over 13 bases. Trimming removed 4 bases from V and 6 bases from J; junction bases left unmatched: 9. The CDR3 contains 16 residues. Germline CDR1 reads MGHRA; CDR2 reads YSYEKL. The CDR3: CASSPNSGLAGREQYF. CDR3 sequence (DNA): TGCGCCAGCAGCCCCAATTCGGGACTAGCGGGACGCGAGCAGTACTTC.

The chain's CDR3 is CATSDSGLSQYF. The CDR3 bases are TGTGCCACCAGTGATTCGGGACTGTCGCAGTACTTC. V is TRBV24-1 and J is TRBJ2-7, with TRBD2 as a possible D gene (6 bases). The V gene's germline CDR1 is KGHDR and CDR2 SFDVKD. Trimming cost V 2 bases and J 9 bases, with 10 bases left between them. CDR3 length equals 12 residues.

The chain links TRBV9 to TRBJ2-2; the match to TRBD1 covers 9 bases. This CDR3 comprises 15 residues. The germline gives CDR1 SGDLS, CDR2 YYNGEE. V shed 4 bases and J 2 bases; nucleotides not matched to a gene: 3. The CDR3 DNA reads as TGTGCCAGCAGCCCGGGACAGGGCAACACCGGGGAGCTGTTTTTT. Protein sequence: CASSPGQGNTGELFF. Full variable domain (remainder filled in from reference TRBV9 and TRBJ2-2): DSGVTQTPKHLITATGQRVTLRCSPRSGDLSVYWYQQSLDQGLQFLIQYYNGEERAKGNILERFSAQQFPDLHSELNLSSLELGDSALYFCASSPGQGNTGELFFGEGSRLTVL.

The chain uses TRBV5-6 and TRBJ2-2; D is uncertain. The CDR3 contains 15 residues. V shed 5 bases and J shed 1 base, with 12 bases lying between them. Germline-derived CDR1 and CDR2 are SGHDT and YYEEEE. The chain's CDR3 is CASSRGLRNTGELFF. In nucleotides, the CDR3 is TGTGCCAGCAGTCGTGGGCTTAGGAACACCGGGGAGCTGTTTTTT. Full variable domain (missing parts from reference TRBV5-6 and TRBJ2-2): DAGVTQSPTHLIKTRGQQVTLRCSPKSGHDTVSWYQQALGQGPQFIFQYYEEEERQRGNFPDRFSGHQFPNYSSELNVNALLLGDSALYLCASSRGLRNTGELFFGEGSRLTVL.

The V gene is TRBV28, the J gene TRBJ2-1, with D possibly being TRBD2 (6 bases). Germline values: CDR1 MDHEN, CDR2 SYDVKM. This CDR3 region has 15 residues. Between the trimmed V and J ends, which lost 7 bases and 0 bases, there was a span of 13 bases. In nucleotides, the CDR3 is TGTGCCAGCACCACGGGAGAGAGCTCCTACAATGAGCAGTTCTTC. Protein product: CASTTGESSYNEQFF.

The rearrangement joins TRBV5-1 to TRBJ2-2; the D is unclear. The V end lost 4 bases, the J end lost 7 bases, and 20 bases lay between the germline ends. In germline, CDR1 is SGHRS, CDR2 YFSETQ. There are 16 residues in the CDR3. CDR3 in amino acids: CASSRSGSPSDGELFF. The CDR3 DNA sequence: TGCGCCAGCAGCCGATCCGGGTCCCCCTCCGACGGGGAGCTGTTTTTT. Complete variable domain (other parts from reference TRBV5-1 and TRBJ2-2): KAGVTQTPRYLIKTRGQQVTLSCSPISGHRSVSWYQQTPGQGLQFLFEYFSETQRNKGNFPGRFSGRQFSNSRSEMNVSTLELGDSALYLCASSRSGSPSDGELFFGEGSRLTVL.

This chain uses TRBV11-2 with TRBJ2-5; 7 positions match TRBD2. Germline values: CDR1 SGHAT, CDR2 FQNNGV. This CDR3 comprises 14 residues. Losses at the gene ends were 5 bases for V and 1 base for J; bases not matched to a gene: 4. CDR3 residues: CASSRGLLQETQYF. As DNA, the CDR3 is TGTGCCAGCAGCCGGGGACTACTCCAAGAGACCCAGTACTTC.

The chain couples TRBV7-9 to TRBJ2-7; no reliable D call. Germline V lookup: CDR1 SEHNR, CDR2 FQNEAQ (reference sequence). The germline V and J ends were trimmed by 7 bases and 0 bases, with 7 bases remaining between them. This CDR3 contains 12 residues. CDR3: CASTRFSYEQYV. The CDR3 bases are TGTGCCAGCACTCGGTTCTCCTACGAGCAGTACGTC.

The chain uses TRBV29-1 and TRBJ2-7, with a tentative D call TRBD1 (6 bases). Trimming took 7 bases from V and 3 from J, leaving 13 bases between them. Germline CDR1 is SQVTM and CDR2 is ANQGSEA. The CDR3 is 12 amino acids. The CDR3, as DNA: TGCAGCGCTCAGGGGCAGGACTACGAGCAGTACTTC. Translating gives CSAQGQDYEQYF.

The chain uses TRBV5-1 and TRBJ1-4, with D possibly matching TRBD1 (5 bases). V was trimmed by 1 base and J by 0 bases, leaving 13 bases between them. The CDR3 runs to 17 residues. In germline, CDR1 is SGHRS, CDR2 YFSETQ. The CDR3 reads CASSLRGPTATNEKLFF. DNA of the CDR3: TGCGCCAGCAGCTTGAGGGGTCCCACCGCAACTAATGAAAAACTGTTTTTT.

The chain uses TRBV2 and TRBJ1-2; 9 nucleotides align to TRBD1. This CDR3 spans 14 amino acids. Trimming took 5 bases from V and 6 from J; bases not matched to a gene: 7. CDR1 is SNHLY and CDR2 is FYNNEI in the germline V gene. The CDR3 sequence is CASSTRTGENGYTF. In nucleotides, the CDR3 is TGTGCCAGCAGTACCCGGACAGGGGAAAATGGCTACACCTTC.

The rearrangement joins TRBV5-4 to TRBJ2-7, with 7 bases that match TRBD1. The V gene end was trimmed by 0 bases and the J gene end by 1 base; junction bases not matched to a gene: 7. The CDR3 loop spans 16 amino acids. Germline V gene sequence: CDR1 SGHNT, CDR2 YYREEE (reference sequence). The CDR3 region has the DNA TGTGCCAGCAGCTTGGCCCGAGGGGGCAAATCCTACGAGCAGTACTTC. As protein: CASSLARGGKSYEQYF.